The clone carrying this T cell receptor (beta chain) has at least ten counts. As yet, its antigen is unknown. The data belong to a study of early T cells in non-severe SARS-CoV-2 infection. Study-wide context: The input, bulk RNA from unsorted whole blood, was sequenced, and chains were unpaired.

Germline CDR1 and CDR2: SGHRS and YFSETQ. This CDR3 is built from 14 residues. V was pared by 0 bases and J by 3 bases, with 9 bases between. Individual cDNA molecules were tagged with unique molecular identifiers, the study reported. From the 5' RACE reads, TCRdb called clonotypes with MiXCR, one entry per CDR3 protein. The repertoire holds 25,000 to 30,000 distinct CDR3 sequences, roughly 4.5% seen once, with about an eighth in the top ten. The study, taken as a whole, reports: Comparison of clonotypes with VDJdb favored anti-spike CD8 responses while missing private and CD4 specificities.

The source of this sequence is an adult who was a healthcare worker with PCR-confirmed SARS-CoV-2 infection or an uninfected control (not recorded which). Sequenced input: whole blood. V gene TRBV5-1 combines with J gene TRBJ1-1; D may be TRBD1 (5 bases). CDR3 in DNA: TGCGCCAGCAGCTTGGTCTTGGGGGACACTGAAGCTTTCTTT. Amino acids: CASSLVLGDTEAFF.